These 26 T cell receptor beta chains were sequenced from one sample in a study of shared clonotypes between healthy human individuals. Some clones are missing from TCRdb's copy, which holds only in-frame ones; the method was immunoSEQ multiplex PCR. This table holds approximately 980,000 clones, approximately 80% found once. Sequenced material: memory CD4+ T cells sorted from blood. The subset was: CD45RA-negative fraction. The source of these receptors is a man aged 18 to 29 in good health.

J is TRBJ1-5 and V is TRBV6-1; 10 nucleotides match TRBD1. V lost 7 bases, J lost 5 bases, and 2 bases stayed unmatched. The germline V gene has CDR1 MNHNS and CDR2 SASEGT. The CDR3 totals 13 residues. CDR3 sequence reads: CASKDRGHQPQHF. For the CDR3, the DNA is TGTGCCAGCAAAGACAGGGGGCATCAGCCCCAGCATTTT.

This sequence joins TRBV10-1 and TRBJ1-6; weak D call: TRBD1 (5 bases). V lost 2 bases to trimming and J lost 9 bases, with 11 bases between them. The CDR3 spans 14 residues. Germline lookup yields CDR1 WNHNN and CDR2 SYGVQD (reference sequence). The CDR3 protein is CASSEEQGGSPLHF. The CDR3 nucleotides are TGCGCCAGCAGTGAGGAGCAGGGAGGTTCACCCCTCCACTTT.

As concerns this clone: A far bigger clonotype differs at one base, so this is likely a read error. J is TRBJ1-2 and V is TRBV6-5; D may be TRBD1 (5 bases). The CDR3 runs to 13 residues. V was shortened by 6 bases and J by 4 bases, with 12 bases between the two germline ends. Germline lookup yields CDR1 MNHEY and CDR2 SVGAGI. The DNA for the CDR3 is TGTGCCAGCAGCCTCGGGACGGGCTATGGCTACACCTTC. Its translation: CASSLGTGYGYTF.

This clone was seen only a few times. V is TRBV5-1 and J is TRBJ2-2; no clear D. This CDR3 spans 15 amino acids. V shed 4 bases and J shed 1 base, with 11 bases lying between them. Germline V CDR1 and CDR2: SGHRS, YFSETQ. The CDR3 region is CASSPQPVNTGELFF. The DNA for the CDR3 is TGCGCCAGCAGCCCGCAACCTGTGAACACCGGGGAGCTGTTTTTT.

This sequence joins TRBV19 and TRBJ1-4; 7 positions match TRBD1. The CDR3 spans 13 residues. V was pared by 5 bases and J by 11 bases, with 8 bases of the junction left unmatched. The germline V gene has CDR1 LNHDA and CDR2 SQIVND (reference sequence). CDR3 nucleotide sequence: TGTGCCAGTAGTCCCCGACAGGGAGATAAACTGTTTTTT. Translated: CASSPRQGDKLFF.

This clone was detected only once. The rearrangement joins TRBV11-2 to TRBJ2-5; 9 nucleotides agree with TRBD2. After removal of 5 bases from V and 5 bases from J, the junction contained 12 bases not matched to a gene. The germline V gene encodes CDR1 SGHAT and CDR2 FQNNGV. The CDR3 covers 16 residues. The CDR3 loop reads CASSPQRVAGVETQYF. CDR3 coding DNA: TGTGCCAGCAGCCCCCAACGAGTAGCGGGAGTTGAGACCCAGTACTTC.

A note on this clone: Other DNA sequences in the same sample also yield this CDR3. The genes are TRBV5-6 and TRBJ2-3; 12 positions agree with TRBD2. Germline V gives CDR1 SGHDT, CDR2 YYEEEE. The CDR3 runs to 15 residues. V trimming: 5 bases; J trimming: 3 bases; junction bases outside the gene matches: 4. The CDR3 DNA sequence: TGTGCCAGCAGTCCGACTAGCGGGGGAACAGATACGCAGTATTTT. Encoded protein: CASSPTSGGTDTQYF.

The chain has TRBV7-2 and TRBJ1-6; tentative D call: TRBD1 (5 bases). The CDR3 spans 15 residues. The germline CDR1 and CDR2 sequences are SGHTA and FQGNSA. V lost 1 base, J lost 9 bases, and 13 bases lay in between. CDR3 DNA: TGTGCCAGCAGCTTAGAGGGGACGCAGGGTTCACCCCTCCACTTT. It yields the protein CASSLEGTQGSPLHF.

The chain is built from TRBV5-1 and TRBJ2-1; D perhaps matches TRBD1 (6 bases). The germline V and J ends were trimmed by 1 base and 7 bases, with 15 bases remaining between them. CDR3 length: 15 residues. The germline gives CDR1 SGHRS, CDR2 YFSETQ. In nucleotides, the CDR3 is TGCGCCAGCAGCTTGACACAGGGATTGTGGAATGAGCAGTTCTTC. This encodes CASSLTQGLWNEQFF. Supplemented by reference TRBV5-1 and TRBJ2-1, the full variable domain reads KAGVTQTPRYLIKTRGQQVTLSCSPISGHRSVSWYQQTPGQGLQFLFEYFSETQRNKGNFPGRFSGRQFSNSRSEMNVSTLELGDSALYLCASSLTQGLWNEQFFGPGTRLTVL.

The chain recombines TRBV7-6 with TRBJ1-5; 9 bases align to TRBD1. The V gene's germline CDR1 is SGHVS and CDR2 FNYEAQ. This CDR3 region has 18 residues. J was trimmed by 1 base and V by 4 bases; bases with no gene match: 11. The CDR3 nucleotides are TGTGCCAGCAGCTCTCTGCCGGGACAGGGTCGAAGCAATCAGCCCCAGCATTTT. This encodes CASSSLPGQGRSNQPQHF.

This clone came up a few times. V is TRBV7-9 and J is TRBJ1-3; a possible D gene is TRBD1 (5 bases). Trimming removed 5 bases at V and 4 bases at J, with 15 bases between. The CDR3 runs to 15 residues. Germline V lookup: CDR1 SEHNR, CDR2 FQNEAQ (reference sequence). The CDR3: CASSPGTELGNTIYF. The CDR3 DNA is TGTGCCAGCAGCCCGGGGACGGAACTGGGAAACACCATATATTTT.

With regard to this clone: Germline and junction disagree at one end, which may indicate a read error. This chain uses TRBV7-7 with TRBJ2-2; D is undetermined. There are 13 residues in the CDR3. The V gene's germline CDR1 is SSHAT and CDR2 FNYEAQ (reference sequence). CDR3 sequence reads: CASRKSDTGELFF. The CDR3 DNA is TGTGCTAGCAGGAAGAGCGACACCGGGGAGCTGTTTTTT.

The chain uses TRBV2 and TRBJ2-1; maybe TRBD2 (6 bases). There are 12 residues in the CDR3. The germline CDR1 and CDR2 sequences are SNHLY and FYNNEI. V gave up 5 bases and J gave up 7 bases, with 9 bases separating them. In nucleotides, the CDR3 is TGTGCCAGCAGTTATGCGGGGAATGAGCAGTTCTTC. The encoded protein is CASSYAGNEQFF. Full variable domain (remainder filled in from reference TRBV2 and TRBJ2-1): EPEVTQTPSHQVTQMGQEVILRCVPISNHLYFYWYRQILGQKVEFLVSFYNNEISEKSEIFDDQFSVERPDGSNFTLKIRSTKLEDSAMYFCASSYAGNEQFFGPGTRLTVL.

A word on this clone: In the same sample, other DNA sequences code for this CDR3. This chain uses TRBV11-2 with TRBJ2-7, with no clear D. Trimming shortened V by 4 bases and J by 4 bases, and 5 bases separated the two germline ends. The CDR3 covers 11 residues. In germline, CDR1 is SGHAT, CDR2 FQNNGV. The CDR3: CASSSFYEQYF. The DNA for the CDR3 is TGTGCCAGCAGCTCGTTTTACGAGCAGTACTTC. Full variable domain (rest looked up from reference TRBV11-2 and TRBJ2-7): EAGVAQSPRYKIIEKRQSVAFWCNPISGHATLYWYQQILGQGPKLLIQFQNNGVVDDSQLPKDRFSAERLKGVDSTLKIQPAKLEDSAVYLCASSSFYEQYFGPGTRLTVT.

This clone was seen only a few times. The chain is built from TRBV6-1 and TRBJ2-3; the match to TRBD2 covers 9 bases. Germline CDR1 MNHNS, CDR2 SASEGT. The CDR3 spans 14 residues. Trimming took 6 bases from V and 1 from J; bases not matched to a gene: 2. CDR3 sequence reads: CASRRLAGTDTQYF. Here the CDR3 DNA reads TGTGCCAGCAGAAGACTAGCGGGCACAGATACGCAGTATTTT.

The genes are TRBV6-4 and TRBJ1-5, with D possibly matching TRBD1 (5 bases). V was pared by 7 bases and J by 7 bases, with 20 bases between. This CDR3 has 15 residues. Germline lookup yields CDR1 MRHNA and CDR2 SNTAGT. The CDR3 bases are TGTGCCAGCACCCATATCGGGACCGGCGCGCAGCCCCAGCATTTT. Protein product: CASTHIGTGAQPQHF.

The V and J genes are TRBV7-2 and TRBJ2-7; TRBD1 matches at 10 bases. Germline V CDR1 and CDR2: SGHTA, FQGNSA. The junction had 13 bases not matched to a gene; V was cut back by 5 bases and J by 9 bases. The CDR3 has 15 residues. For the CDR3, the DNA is TGTGCCAGCAGCGTTGCGGGACAGGGGTCCCCCGTGCAGTACTTC. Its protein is CASSVAGQGSPVQYF.

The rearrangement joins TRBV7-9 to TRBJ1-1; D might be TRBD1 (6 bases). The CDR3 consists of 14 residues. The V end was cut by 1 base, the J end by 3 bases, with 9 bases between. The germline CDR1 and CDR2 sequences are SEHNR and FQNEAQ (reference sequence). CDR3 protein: CASSLEGVDTEAFF. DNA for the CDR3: TGTGCCAGCAGCTTAGAGGGGGTGGACACTGAAGCTTTCTTT.

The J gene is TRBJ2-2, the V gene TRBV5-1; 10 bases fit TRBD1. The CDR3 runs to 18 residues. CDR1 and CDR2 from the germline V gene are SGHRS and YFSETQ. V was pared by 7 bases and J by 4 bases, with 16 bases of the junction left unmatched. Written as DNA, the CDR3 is TGCGCCAGCGGAGCCCAGACAGGGGGCCGATCAGGCACCGGGGAGCTGTTTTTT. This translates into CASGAQTGGRSGTGELFF.

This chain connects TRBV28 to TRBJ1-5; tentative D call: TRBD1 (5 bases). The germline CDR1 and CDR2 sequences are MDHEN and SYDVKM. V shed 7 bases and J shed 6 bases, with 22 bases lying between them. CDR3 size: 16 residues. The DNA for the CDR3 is TGTGCCAGCACCCCTTCGGGGCAGGGAGGAAGTCAGCCCCAGCATTTT. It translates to CASTPSGQGGSQPQHF.

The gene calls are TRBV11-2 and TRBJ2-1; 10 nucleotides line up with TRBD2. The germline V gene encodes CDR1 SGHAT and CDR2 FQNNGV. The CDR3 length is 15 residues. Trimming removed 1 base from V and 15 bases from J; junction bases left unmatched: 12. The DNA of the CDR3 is TGTGCCAGCAGCTTAGTACGTTCTAGCGGGAGTAGTCTGTTCTTC. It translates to CASSLVRSSGSSLFF. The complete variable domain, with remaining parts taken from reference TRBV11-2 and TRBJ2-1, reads EAGVAQSPRYKIIEKRQSVAFWCNPISGHATLYWYQQILGQGPKLLIQFQNNGVVDDSQLPKDRFSAERLKGVDSTLKIQPAKLEDSAVYLCASSLVRSSGSSLFFGPGTRLTVL.

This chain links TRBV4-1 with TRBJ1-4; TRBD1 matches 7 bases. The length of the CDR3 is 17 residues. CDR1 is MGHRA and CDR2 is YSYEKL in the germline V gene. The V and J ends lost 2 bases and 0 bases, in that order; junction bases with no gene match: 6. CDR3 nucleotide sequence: TGCGCCAGCAGCCAACAAGGACAGGCGGCAACTAATGAAAAACTGTTTTTT. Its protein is CASSQQGQAATNEKLFF.

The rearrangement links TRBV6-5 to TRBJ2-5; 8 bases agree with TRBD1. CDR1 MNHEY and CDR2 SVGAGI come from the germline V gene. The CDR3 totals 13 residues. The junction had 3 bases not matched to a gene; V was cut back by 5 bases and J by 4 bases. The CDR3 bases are TGTGCCAGCAGTAGCAGGGGGCGAGAGACCCAGTACTTC. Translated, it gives CASSSRGRETQYF.

This CDR3 reads CASTGQMNTGELFF. The CDR3 nucleotides read TGCGCCAGCACGGGACAGATGAACACCGGGGAGCTGTTTTTT. The chain recombines TRBV5-1 with TRBJ2-2; TRBD1 matches 7 bases. CDR1 SGHRS and CDR2 YFSETQ come from the germline V gene. J was trimmed by 1 base and V by 6 bases; bases with no gene match: 3. CDR3 length: 14 residues.

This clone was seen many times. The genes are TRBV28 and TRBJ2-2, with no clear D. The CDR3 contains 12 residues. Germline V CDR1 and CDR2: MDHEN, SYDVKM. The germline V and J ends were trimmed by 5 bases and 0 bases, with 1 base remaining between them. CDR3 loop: CASSPNTGELFF. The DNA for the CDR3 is TGTGCCAGCAGTCCGAACACCGGGGAGCTGTTTTTT.

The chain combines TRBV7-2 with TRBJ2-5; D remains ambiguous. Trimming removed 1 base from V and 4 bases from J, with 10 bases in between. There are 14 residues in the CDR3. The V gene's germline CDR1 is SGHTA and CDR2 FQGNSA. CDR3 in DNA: TGTGCCAGCAGCTTAGGTAGTAGAATAGAGACCCAGTACTTC. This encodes CASSLGSRIETQYF.